This entry is about one T cell receptor (beta chain). Other DNA sequences in this sample translate to the same CDR3. The data stem from a study of blood T cell repertoires in COVID-19. Germline assignment: CDR1 SGHRS and CDR2 YFSETQ. The CDR3 covers 14 residues. Deletions cut 0 bases from V and 1 base from J, with 8 bases between. Measured with immunoSEQ multiplex PCR; TCRdb has only the in-frame clones, and not every one. This sample has some 460,000 clones; roughly 87% occur once, and the top ten carry 0.7%. The sequencing sample was made of PBMCs or T cells enriched from blood (not recorded which). The TCR originated in a woman in her late teens or twenties who had recovered from COVID-19. V is TRBV5-1 and J is TRBJ2-7; D may be TRBD2 (5 bases). As DNA, the CDR3 is TGCGCCAGCAGCTTGGCCGGGGATTCCTACGAGCAGTACTTC. Residues: CASSLAGDSYEQYF.